Here is one T cell receptor (beta chain) with its context. Its antigen specificity is not known. No clone much larger than this one lies a single base away; base qualities are absent. The immunoSEQ Assay was used to immunosequence TCRbeta CDR3 regions from genomic DNA. Prior to high-throughput sequencing, genomic DNA was amplified by bias-controlled multiplex PCR. The authors processed their data as follows. To quantify the absolute abundance of each unique TCRbeta CDR3 region, the sequences were collapsed and filtered. Clonality, defined as 1 minus Pielou's evenness, was calculated using only productive rearrangements. Clones with significantly greater frequencies in on-treatment versus baseline samples were identified using a previously published method. TCRdb took over this immuneACCESS table, retaining in-frame rearrangements with V and J assigned. Such tables are incomplete; in checked studies, under half of the missing clones stem from an unresolved V gene, and the remainder is unexplained. V, J and clone size are those of that table, while D and trimming were read from the DNA. The sample table contains 20,000 to 25,000 clones; only one count was recorded for about four fifths of them. The ten largest account for around 10% of the sample.

The data belong to a study of sequential checkpoint blockade in melanoma (dated by TCRdb to the late 2010s). With regard to the full study: In a 1:1 randomization, patients received either first-line nivolumab then ipilimumab (arm A) or ipilimumab then nivolumab (arm B). Maintenance nivolumab was given following each of the two trial sequences.

The study at large found these results: Larger, independent patient cohorts are needed to validate the response-prediction model that combines TCR metrics and mutation burden.

The sample's treatment or condition, from its label and the paper: randomized to nivolumab then ipilimumab (arm A) or the reverse (arm B). None of the patients in the trial had previously been given DNA-damaging chemotherapy. On a FACS Aria II flow cytometer, live CD3+CD8+ cells that were negative for CD19 and CD56 were sorted from thawed PBMCs. Samples were obtained from patients with melanoma enrolled in CheckMate 064, a randomized, open-label phase II trial of sequential checkpoint blockade. Peripheral blood mononuclear cells were collected by leukapheresis, purified with Ficoll-Paque, and frozen in human serum with roughly 10% DMSO. Immediately after sorting, the purity of sorted blood CD3+CD8+ cells was verified to be >98%, after which DNA was extracted. The germline V gene (reference sequence) gives CDR1 as SGHKS and CDR2 as YYEKEE. Taken from cysteine to phenylalanine, the CDR3 has 14 residues. The read is trimmed to its CDR3 DNA, 42 bases read in frame from base 1. V lost 3 bases and J lost 2 bases; the stretch between them is 12 bases long.

The receptor comes from a human donor with melanoma. The chain is made from TRBV5-5 and TRBJ2-7, with TRBD1 perhaps the D gene, on 5 matching bases. The source material was CD8+ T cells sorted from blood (inferred from file names), sampled from a patient given nivolumab and ipilimumab in sequence. Read as DNA, the sequence is TGTGCCAGCAGCTCTACAGGCGAAACCTACGAGCAGTACTTC. Translated, it reads CASSSTGETYEQYF. The reference TRBV5-5 and TRBJ2-7 proteins fill in what lies around the CDR3, so the full variable domain reads DAGVTQSPTHLIKTRGQQVTLRCSPISGHKSVSWYQQVLGQGPQFIFQYYEKEERGRGNFPDRFSARQFPNYSSELNVNALLLGDSALYLCASSSTGETYEQYFGPGTRLTVT.